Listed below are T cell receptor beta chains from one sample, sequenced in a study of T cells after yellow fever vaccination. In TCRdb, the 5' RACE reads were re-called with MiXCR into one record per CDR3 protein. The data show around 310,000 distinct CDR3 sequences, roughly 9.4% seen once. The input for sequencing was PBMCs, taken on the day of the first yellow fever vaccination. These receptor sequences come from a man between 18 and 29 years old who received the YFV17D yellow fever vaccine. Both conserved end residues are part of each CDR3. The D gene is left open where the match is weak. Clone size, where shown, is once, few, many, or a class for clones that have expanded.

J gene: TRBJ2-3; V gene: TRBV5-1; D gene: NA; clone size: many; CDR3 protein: CASSWRGARTDTQYF; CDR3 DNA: TGCGCCAGCAGCTGGAGGGGGGCGAGGACAGATACGCAGTATTTT
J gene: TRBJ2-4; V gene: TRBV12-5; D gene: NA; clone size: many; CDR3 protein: CASGSPTLAKNIQYF; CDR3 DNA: TGTGCTAGTGGTTCCCCTACCCTAGCCAAAAACATTCAGTACTTC
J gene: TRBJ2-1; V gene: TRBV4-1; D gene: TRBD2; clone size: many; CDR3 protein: CASSLPGGSYNEQFF; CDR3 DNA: TGCGCCAGCAGCCTCCCGGGGGGTTCCTACAATGAGCAGTTCTTC
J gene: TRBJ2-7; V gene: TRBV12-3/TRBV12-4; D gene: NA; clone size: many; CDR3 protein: CASRPGTLPYEQYF; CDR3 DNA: TGTGCCAGCAGGCCCGGGACTCTACCCTACGAGCAGTACTTC
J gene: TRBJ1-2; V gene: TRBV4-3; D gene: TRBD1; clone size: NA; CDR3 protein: CASSQEGQGAANYGYTF; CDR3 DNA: TGCGCCAGCAGCCAAGAGGGACAGGGGGCTGCTAACTATGGCTACACCTTC
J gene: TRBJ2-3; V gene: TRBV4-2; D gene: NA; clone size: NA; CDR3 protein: CASSQDGNTQYF; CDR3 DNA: TGTGCCAGCAGCCAAGATGGGAATACGCAGTATTTT
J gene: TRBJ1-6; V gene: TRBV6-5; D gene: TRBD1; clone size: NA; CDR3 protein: CASSYSWDRPTNSPLHF; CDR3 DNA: TGTGCCAGCAGTTACTCATGGGACAGGCCTACCAATTCACCCCTCCACTTT
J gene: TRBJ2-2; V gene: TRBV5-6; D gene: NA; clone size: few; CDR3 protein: CASSLGFDGNTGELFF; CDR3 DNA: TGTGCCAGCAGCTTGGGGTTTGACGGCAACACCGGGGAGCTGTTTTTT
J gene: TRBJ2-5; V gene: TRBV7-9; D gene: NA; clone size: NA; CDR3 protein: CASALETQYF; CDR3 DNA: TGTGCCAGCGCCCTAGAGACCCAGTACTTC
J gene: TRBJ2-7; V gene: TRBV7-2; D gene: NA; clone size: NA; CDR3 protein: CASSLMGGLQYF; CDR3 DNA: TGTGCCAGCAGCTTAATGGGCGGTCTGCAGTACTTC
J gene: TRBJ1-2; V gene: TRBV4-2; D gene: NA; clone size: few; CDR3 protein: CASSQGQGPYGYTF; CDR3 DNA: TGTGCCAGCAGCCAAGGGCAGGGTCCCTATGGCTACACCTTC
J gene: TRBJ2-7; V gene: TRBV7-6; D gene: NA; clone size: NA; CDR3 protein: CASSLGERSYEQYF; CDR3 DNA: TGTGCCAGCAGCTTGGGGGAGCGCTCCTACGAGCAGTACTTC
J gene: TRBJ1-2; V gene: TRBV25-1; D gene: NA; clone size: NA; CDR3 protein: CASSEPTGAYGYTF; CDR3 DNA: TGTGCCAGCAGTGAACCGACGGGGGCCTATGGCTACACCTTC
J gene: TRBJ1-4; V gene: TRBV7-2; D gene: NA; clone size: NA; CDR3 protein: CASSRGGGYREKLFF; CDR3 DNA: TGTGCCAGCAGCCGGGGGGGGGGATACCGCGAAAAACTGTTTTTT
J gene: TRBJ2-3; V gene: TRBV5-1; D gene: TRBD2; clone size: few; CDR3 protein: CASNGGGTEADTQYF; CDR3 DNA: TGCGCCAGCAATGGCGGGGGGACCGAGGCAGATACGCAGTATTTT
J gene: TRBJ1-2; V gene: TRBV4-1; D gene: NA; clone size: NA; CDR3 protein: CASSQGPAGFGGYTF; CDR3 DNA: TGCGCCAGCAGCCAAGGGCCCGCCGGCTTCGGTGGCTACACCTTC
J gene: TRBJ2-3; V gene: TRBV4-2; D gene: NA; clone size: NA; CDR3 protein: CASSQESLPSTDTQYF; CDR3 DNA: TGTGCCAGCAGCCAAGAGTCGCTTCCTAGCACAGATACGCAGTATTTT
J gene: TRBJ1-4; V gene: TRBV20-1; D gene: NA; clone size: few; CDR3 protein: CSARGRAGVGEKLFF; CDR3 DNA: TGCAGTGCTAGGGGGCGGGCAGGGGTAGGCGAAAAACTGTTTTTT
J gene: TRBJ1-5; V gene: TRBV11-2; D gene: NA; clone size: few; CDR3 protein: CASSLDRYNQPQHF; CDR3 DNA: TGTGCCAGCAGCTTAGACAGGTACAATCAGCCCCAGCATTTT
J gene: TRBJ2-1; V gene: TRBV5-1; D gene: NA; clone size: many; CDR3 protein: CASRTLQSGEQFF; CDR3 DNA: TGCGCCAGCAGGACCTTACAGTCGGGTGAGCAGTTCTTC
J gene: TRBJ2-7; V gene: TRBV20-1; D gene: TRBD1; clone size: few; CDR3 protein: CSAQGQGYEQYF; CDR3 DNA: TGCAGTGCGCAGGGACAGGGGTACGAGCAGTACTTC
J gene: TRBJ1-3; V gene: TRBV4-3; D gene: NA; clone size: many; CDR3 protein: CASSQDGGQNTIYF; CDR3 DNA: TGCGCCAGCAGCCAAGATGGCGGACAAAACACCATATATTTT
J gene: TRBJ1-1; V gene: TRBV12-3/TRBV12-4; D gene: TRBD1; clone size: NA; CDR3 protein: CASSGRGPEAFF; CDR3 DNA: TGTGCCAGCAGCGGCAGGGGGCCTGAAGCTTTCTTT
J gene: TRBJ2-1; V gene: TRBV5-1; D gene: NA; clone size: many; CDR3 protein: CASSSLGDNEQFF; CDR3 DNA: TGCGCCAGCAGCTCGCTGGGCGACAATGAGCAGTTCTTC
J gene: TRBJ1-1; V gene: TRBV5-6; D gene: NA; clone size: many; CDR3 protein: CASSLILRGLNTEAFF; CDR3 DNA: TGTGCCAGCAGCTTAATATTAAGGGGGTTGAACACTGAAGCTTTCTTT
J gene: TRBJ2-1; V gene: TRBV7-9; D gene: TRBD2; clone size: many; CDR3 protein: CASSLFGTSGGNEQFF; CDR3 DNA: TGTGCCAGCAGCTTATTCGGGACTAGCGGGGGCAATGAGCAGTTCTTC
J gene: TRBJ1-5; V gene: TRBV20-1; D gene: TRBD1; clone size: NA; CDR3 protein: CSARAGTGLQPQHF; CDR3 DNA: TGCAGTGCTAGGGCCGGGACAGGGTTGCAGCCCCAGCATTTT
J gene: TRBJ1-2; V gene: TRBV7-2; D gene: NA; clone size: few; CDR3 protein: CASSLAGIGGYTF; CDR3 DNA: TGTGCCAGCAGCTTAGCAGGGATCGGTGGCTACACCTTC
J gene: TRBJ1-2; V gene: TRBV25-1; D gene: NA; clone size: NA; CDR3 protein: CASSEYPDRNYGYTF; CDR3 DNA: TGTGCCAGCAGTGAATATCCCGACAGAAACTATGGCTACACCTTC
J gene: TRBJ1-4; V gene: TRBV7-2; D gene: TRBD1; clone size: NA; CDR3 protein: CASRENRGDEKLFF; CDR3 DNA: TGTGCCAGTCGCGAGAACAGGGGGGACGAAAAACTGTTTTTT
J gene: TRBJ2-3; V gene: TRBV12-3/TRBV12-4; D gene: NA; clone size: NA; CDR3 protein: CASSSPAVKHTDTQYF; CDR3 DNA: TGTGCCAGCAGTTCCCCCGCAGTGAAACACACAGATACGCAGTATTTT
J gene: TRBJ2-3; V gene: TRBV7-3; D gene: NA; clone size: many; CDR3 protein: CASSLNPVADTQYF; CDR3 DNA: TGTGCCAGCAGCTTAAACCCCGTTGCAGATACGCAGTATTTT
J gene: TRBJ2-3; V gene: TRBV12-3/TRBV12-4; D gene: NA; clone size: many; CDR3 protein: CASSFAGADTQYF; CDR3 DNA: TGTGCCAGCAGTTTCGCTGGCGCCGATACGCAGTATTTT
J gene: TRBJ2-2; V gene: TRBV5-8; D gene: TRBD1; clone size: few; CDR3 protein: CASSSGQGRVTGELFF; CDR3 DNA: TGTGCCAGCAGCTCCGGACAGGGAAGGGTCACCGGGGAGCTGTTTTTT
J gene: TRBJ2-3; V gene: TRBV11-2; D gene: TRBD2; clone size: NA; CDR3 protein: CASSFFASGGTDTQYF; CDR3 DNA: TGTGCCAGCAGCTTTTTTGCTAGCGGGGGCACAGATACGCAGTATTTT
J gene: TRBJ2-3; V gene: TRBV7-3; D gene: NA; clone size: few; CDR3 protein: CASSSRPTPGLNTDTQYF; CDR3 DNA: TGTGCCAGCAGTTCGAGACCCACCCCGGGACTGAACACAGATACGCAGTATTTT
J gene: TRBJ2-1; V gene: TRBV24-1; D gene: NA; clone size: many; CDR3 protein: CATSDFSAYNEQFF; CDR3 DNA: TGTGCCACCAGTGATTTCAGCGCCTACAATGAGCAGTTCTTC
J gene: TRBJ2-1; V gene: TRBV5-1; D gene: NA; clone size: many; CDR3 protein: CASRGASSYNEQFF; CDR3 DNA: TGCGCCAGCAGGGGGGCTAGCTCCTACAATGAGCAGTTCTTC
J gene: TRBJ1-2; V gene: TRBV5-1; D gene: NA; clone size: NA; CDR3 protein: CASSDRQGPQGGYTF; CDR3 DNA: TGCGCCAGCAGCGATCGCCAAGGACCCCAAGGTGGCTACACCTTC
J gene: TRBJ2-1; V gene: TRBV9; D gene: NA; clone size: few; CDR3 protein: CASSVGAGEDEQFF; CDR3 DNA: TGTGCCAGCAGCGTAGGGGCTGGAGAAGACGAGCAGTTCTTC
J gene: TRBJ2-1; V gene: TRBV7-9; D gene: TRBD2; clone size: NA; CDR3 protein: CASSDTTSASNEQFF; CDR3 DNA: TGTGCCAGCAGCGACACGACTAGCGCGTCCAATGAGCAGTTCTTC
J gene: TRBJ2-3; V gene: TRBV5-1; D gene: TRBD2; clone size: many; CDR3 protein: CASSLWRTSSDTQYF; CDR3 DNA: TGCGCCAGCAGCTTGTGGCGGACTAGTTCGGATACGCAGTATTTT
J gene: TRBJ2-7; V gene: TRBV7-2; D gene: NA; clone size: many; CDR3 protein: CASRGDGEQYF; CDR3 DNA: TGTGCCAGCAGAGGGGATGGCGAGCAGTACTTC
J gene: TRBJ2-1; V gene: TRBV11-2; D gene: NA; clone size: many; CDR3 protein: CASSLSRENEQFF; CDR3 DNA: TGTGCCAGCAGTCTATCCCGAGAGAATGAGCAGTTCTTC
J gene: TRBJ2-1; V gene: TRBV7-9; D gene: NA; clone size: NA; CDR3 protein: CASSLANLNNEQFF; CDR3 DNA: TGTGCCAGCAGCTTAGCGAACTTAAACAATGAGCAGTTCTTC
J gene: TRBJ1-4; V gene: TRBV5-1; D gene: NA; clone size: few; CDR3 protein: CASSDTAATNEKLFF; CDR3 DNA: TGCGCCAGCAGCGACACAGCTGCAACTAATGAAAAACTGTTTTTT
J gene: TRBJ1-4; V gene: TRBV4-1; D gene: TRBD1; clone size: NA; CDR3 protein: CASSQGWTGKEKLFF; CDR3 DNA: TGCGCCAGCAGCCAAGGGTGGACAGGGAAGGAAAAACTGTTTTTT
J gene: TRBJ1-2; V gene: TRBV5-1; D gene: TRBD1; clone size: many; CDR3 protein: CASSLAGQGIANYGYTF; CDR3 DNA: TGCGCCAGCAGCTTGGCAGGACAGGGGATTGCTAACTATGGCTACACCTTC
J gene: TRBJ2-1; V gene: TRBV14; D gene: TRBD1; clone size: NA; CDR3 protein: CASLRTGQGKNEQFF; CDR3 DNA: TGTGCCAGCCTCAGGACGGGACAGGGTAAAAATGAGCAGTTCTTC
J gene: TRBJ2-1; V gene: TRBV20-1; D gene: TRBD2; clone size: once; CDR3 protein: CSARDGTTNEQFF; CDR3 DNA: TGCAGTGCTAGAGATGGGACTACGAATGAGCAGTTCTTC